This note documents a single T cell receptor (beta chain) sequence. The antigen is undetermined. This sample is drawn from a study of T cells after posttransplantation cyclophosphamide. Findings and caveats of the study: Recipient CMV seropositivity and CMV reactivation strongly tracked TRB clonality.

Profiled with immunoSEQ multiplex PCR; TCRdb holds only in-frame clones, not every one. This sample yields 12,000 or so clones, of which approximately 82% are seen a single time; around 3.7% belongs to the top ten. Control samples came 1 year after myeloablative marrow transplants with methotrexate plus calcineurin inhibitor. Looked up from germline, CDR1 is SGHNT and CDR2 is YYREEE (reference sequence). CDR3 length equals 15 residues. Germline trimming cut 4 bases from V and 2 bases from J; bases unmatched to any gene: 5. The sequencing here drew on PBMCs, taken more than 350 days after allogeneic stem cell transplant with calcineurin inhibitor and methotrexate. This rearrangement joins TRBV5-4 to TRBJ2-2; TRBD1 aligns across 7 bases. This TCR derives from a young adult male patient who received an allogeneic stem cell transplant from an unrelated donor, was CMV-positive, and had acute GVHD only. Part of the T cell pool may stem from the graft donor. The CDR3 DNA follows: TGTGCCAGCAGCCTGGGACAGATCAACACCGGGGAGCTGTTTTTT. This encodes CASSLGQINTGELFF.